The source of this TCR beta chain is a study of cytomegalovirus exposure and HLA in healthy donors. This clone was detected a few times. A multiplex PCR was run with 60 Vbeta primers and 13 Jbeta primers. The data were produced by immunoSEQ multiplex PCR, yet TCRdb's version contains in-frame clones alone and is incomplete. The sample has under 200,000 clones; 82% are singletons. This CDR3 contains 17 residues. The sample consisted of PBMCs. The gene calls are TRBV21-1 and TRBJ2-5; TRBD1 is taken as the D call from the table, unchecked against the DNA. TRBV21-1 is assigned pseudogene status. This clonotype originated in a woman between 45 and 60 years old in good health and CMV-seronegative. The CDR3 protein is CASSIIRDRGLEETQYF. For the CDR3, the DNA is TGTGCCAGCAGCATAATCCGGGACAGGGGGCTCGAAGAGACCCAGTACTTC.